Below, one T cell receptor (beta chain) is given with its context. Its target is unknown. The CDR3 consists of 14 residues. Trimming removed 2 bases from V and 8 bases from J, with 13 bases in between. Carried by the TCR beta cDNA libraries were unique molecular identifiers. TCRdb re-called the PCR reads with MiXCR, one entry per CDR3 protein. The top ten clones hold approximately 4.3% of a sample with roughly 800,000 distinct CDR3 sequences, around 50% of them seen once. The record originates from a study of post-analysis software for immune sequencing data. Study-level points and caveats: When patients were compared with controls, a handful of TRBV segments were more frequent, TRBV5-6, TRBV5-1 and TRBV20-1 among them.

Sequencing used blood. The chain has TRBV12-3 or TRBV12-4 and TRBJ2-1; weak D call: TRBD1 (5 bases). The sequence was obtained from a girl aged 10 to 17 with multiple sclerosis. For the CDR3, the DNA is TGTGCCAGCAGTTTATGGTCCCAGGGCGATGAGCAGTTCTTC. Protein product: CASSLWSQGDEQFF.